This T cell receptor beta chain was sequenced for a study of tumor and adjacent non-tumor tissue in lung cancer. Study results and caveats: TCR diversity was significantly greater in tumor than normal lung tissue. In normal lung, the top 100 clones were significantly more dominant than in tumor.

The CDR3 consists of 14 residues. Trimming removed 4 bases from V and 0 bases from J, with 8 bases in between. Germline V lookup: CDR1 SGHRS, CDR2 YFSETQ. Of note for this clonotype: Its antigen is undetermined.

The template was RNA from unsorted bulk tissue. A modified ARM-PCR protocol with three rounds of nested PCR amplified TCRbeta. TCRdb reprocessed the multiplex PCR reads with MiXCR, giving one entry per CDR3 protein. Here the sample spans over 110,000 distinct CDR3 sequences, approximately 66% being singletons. This TCR was sampled from a man between 60 and 75 years old with small cell lung cancer. The V gene is TRBV5-1, the J gene TRBJ2-1; possible D gene TRBD2, 5 bases. Sequencing was done on a sample of lung tumor tissue. The CDR3 protein is CASSQSGSYNEQFF. The CDR3 DNA reads as TGCGCCAGCAGCCAGAGCGGCTCCTACAATGAGCAGTTCTTC.